This entry concerns a single T cell receptor beta chain. Antigen unknown. The CDR3 is 13 residues long. Germline V gene data show CDR1 as SQVTM and CDR2 as ANQGSEA. Trimming took 3 bases from V and 6 from J; bases not matched to a gene: 6. The record originates from a study of T-cell memory formation after mild COVID-19. Points from the study as a whole: Later expanders leaned CD4+, whereas clones that contracted between day 15 and 85 were balanced CD4/CD8.

5'RACE with constant-segment primers yielded barcoded, UMI-tagged TCR alpha and TCR beta cDNA libraries. TCRdb re-analysed the 5' RACE reads in MiXCR, keeping a single row per CDR3 protein. The sample consists of 500,000 to 650,000 distinct CDR3 sequences, roughly 20% of them appearing once. The gene calls are TRBV29-1 and TRBJ2-5; 8 bases agree with TRBD1. Sequencing was carried out using PBMCs or a T cell subset sorted from them (not recorded which). The clonotype comes from an adult woman who had mild COVID-19 (a few samples of this study predate the infection). Cell type and time point are not known. The CDR3 region is CSVEVDRGKTQYF. The CDR3 DNA follows: TGCAGCGTTGAGGTTGACAGGGGTAAGACCCAGTACTTC.